This T cell receptor (beta chain) was sequenced for a study of T-cell memory formation after mild COVID-19 (dated by TCRdb to the early 2020s). About the study as a whole: Most TCR sequence clusters were specific to one of the two donors. In a couple of donors, T-cell clones that expanded and contracted after mild COVID-19 were tracked by sequencing TCRalpha and TCRbeta repertoires over time. The cohort comprised two young, previously healthy adult volunteers, one female and one male.

Paper-wide results and their limitations: The second-wave clones that peaked on day 37 were not confirmed to be SARS-CoV-2 specific. Balanced CD4/CD8 phenotypes were observed for clones contracting from day 15 to 85, whereas a bias towards CD4+ was observed for a second wave of clones expanding from day 15 to 37. Contracting CD4+ clones were located mainly in the CM and EM memory subsets, whereas CD8+ clones were found to be enriched in EMRA. The detection of some responding clones in pre-infection memory suggests that pre-existing cross-reactive memory T cells joined the SARS-CoV-2 response. The study included only a couple of mild cases, and larger cohorts that include severe cases with pre-infection samples were judged to be necessary.

Sequencing relied on an Illumina NovaSeq 6000. TCRalpha and TCRbeta cDNA libraries were constructed by 5'RACE with constant-segment primers, with sample barcodes and unique molecular identifiers being introduced. Trizol reagent was used to extract RNA from every sample. Libraries were amplified in two PCR steps, with a second sample barcode and Illumina TruSeq adapters added in the second step. Sequencing of libraries was performed on an Illumina NovaSeq with 2 x 150 bp paired-end reads. The authors' analysis ran thus. With migec v1.2.7, reads were demultiplexed and then collapsed into UMI-guided consensus sequences. Using mixcr v2.1.11, UMI consensuses were aligned to TRA and TRB V and J templates and then assembled into clonotypes. A clonotype was counted as expanded or contracted only if both edgeR and NoisET called the change significant, with noise models trained on biological replicates. For edgeR calls, the thresholds were a false discovery rate-adjusted p below 0.01 and a log2 fold-change of 1. PCA with hierarchical clustering of max-normalized trajectories of the 1000 most abundant clonotypes was used as exploratory dynamics analysis. Separately sequenced CD4+ and CD8+ repertoires were used to assign a CD4 or CD8 phenotype to each responding clone. TCRdb redid the processing of the public reads, applying fastp at Q25 and MiXCR, and retained in-frame beta chains. Entries are consolidated by CDR3 protein sequence, retaining the most common genes and DNA. These V and J calls rely on TCRdb rather than the paper's analysis. The sample yields more than 80,000 distinct CDR3 sequences; about 18% were counted once. Over 25% of the sample comes from the top ten.

As concerns this clonotype: What this receptor recognizes is not known. No much larger clone is present one base from it, and per-base qualities are unavailable.

Ficoll-Paque density gradient centrifugation was the method used to isolate PBMCs. The sequencing input was PBMCs or a T cell subset sorted from them (not recorded which). The clonotype comes from an adult woman who had mild COVID-19 (a few samples of this study predate the infection). The sample titles of this study are shuffled in the database, so cell type and time point are left out; the donor was told from shared clones.

CDR3 protein: CASSLEVAGTDTQYF. The DNA sequence follows: TGTGCCAGCAGCTTGGAGGTAGCGGGCACAGATACGCAGTATTTT. The chain links TRBV5-6 with TRBJ2-3; the D gene is possibly TRBD2, with 6 bases matching. The CDR3 numbers 15 residues from cysteine through phenylalanine. Of all the DNA, just the CDR3 is kept, 45 bases in frame from base 1. V lost 0 bases and J lost 1 base; the stretch between them is 9 bases long. The germline V gene supplies CDR1 SGHDT and CDR2 YYEEEE.